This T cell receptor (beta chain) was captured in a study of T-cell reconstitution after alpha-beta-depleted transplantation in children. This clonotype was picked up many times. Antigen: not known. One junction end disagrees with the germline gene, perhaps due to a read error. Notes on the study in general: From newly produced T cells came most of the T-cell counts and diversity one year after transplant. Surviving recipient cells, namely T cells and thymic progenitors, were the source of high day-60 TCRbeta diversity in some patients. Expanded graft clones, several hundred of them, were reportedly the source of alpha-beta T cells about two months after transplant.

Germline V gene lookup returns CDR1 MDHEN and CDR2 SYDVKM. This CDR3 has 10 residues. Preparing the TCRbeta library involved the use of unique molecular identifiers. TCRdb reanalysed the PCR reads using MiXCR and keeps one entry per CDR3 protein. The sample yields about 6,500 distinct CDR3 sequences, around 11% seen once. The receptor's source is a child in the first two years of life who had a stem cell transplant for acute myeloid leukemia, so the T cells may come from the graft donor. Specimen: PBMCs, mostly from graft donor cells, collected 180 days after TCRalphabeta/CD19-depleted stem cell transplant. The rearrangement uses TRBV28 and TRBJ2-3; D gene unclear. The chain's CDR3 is CASSLTRVYF. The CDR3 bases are TGTGCCAGCAGTTTAACGAGAGTATACTTT.